The clone carrying this T cell receptor beta chain showed up just once. J was trimmed by 5 bases and V by 0 bases; bases with no gene match: 3. From germline, CDR1 is SGHNT and CDR2 YYREEE (reference sequence). The CDR3 totals 15 residues. Cohorts were based on clinical histories the participants reported. This sample stems from a study of blood T cell repertoires in COVID-19. Overall study context: Collection of acute and convalescent COVID-19 samples took place in the United States, Italy and Spain. T cells, B-cell-depleted T cells, or PBMCs supplied cDNA or gDNA.

Method: immunoSEQ multiplex PCR; TCRdb's copy keeps in-frame clones and lacks some. The table includes 250,000 to 350,000 clones, 75% to 95% detected once. The TCR comes from a woman aged 25 to 39 who had recovered from COVID-19. The chain combines TRBV5-4 with TRBJ2-1, with 9 bases lining up with TRBD2. The sample consisted of PBMCs or T cells enriched from blood (not recorded which). The CDR3 is CASSLASGTHNEQFF. The CDR3 nucleotides read TGTGCCAGCAGCTTGGCTAGCGGGACCCACAATGAGCAGTTCTTC.